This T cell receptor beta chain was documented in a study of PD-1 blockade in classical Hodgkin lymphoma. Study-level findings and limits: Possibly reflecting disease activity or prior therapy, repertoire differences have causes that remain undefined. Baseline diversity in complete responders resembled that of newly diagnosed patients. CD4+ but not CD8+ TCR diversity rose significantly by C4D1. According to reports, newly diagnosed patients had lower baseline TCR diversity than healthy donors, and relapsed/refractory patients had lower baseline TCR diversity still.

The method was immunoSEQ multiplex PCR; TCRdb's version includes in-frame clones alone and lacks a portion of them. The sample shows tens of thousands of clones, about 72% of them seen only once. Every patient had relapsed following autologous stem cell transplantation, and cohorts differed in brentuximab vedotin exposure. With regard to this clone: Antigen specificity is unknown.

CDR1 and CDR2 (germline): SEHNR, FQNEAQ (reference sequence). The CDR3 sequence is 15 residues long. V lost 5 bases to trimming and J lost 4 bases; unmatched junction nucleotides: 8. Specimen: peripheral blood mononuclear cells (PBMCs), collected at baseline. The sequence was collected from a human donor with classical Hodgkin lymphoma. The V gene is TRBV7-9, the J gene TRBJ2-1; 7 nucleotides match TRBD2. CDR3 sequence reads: CASSRGLGSYNEQFF. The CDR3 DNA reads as TGTGCCAGCAGCCGAGGACTAGGCTCATACAATGAGCAGTTCTTC.